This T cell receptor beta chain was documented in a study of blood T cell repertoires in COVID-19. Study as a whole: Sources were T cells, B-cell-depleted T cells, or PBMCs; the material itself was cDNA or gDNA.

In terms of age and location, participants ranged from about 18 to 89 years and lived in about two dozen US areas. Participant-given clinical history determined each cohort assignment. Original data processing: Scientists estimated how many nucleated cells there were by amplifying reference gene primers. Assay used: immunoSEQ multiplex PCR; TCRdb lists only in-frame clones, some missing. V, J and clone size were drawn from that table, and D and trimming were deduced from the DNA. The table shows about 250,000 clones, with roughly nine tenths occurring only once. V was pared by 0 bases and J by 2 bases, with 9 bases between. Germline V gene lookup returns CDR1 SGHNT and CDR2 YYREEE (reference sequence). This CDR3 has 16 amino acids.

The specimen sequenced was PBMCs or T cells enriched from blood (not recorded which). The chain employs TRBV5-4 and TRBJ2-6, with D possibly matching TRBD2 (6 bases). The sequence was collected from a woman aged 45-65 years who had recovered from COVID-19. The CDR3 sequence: CASSLEEGAGANVLTF. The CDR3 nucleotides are TGTGCCAGCAGCTTGGAGGAGGGAGCTGGGGCCAACGTCCTGACTTTC.